These 13 T cell receptor beta chains share one sample of origin, sequenced in a study of T cell changes during pregnancy in multiple sclerosis. Produced via immunoSEQ multiplex PCR; TCRdb's table is partial and in-frame only. The data hold about 70,000 clones, with around nine tenths observed a single time. The starting material was peripheral blood, obtained in the second trimester of pregnancy. Receptors originate from a female donor in good health, enrolled as a control in a pregnancy study.

This clone was picked up one time. The chain employs TRBV28 and TRBJ1-4, with D unclear. Per germline, CDR1 MDHEN and CDR2 SYDVKM. Trimming removed 4 bases from V and 5 bases from J, with 11 bases in between. The CDR3 contains 14 residues. CDR3 DNA: TGTGCCAGCAGTTCGCCCTCAGCGAATGAAAAACTGTTTTTT. It specifies CASSSPSANEKLFF.

CDR3 protein: CASSPFTGGTEAFF. The CDR3 DNA sequence: TGTGCCAGCTCACCCTTTACAGGGGGCACTGAAGCTTTCTTT. V usage is TRBV18 and J usage is TRBJ1-1, with TRBD1 identical over 8 bases. Germline lookup yields CDR1 KGHSH and CDR2 LQKENI. V dropped 3 bases and J dropped 4; count of bases not matched to a gene: 4. CDR3 length: 14 amino acids. Full variable domain (outside the CDR3, taken from reference TRBV18 and TRBJ1-1): NAGVMQNPRHLVRRRGQEARLRCSPMKGHSHVYWYRQLPEEGLKFMVYLQKENIIDESGMPKERFSAEFPKEGPSILRIQQVVRGDSAAYFCASSPFTGGTEAFFGQGTRLTVV.

The chain links TRBV6-8 to TRBJ1-5; 9 bases agree with TRBD1. This CDR3 is built from 14 residues. The germline V gene has CDR1 MNHGY and CDR2 SAAAGT. The junction had 4 bases not matched to a gene; V was cut back by 4 bases and J by 6 bases. DNA for the CDR3: TGTGCCAGCAGTTGGGGACAGGGCGGTCAGCCCCAGCATTTT. Protein: CASSWGQGGQPQHF.

This chain links TRBV2 with TRBJ2-1, with D tentatively TRBD1 (5 bases). The CDR3 length is 14 residues. V was trimmed by 2 bases and J by 4 bases, leaving 9 bases between them. In germline, CDR1 is SNHLY, CDR2 FYNNEI. The chain's CDR3 is CASSEQGRYNEQFF. DNA of the CDR3: TGTGCCAGCAGTGAACAGGGCCGATACAATGAGCAGTTCTTC.

This rearrangement joins TRBV18 to TRBJ2-5; tentatively, D is TRBD2 (6 bases). The ends were cut back, 3 bases at V and 7 bases at J, with 18 bases in the middle. Germline V gene data show CDR1 as KGHSH and CDR2 as LQKENI. The CDR3 runs 15 residues. The CDR3 nucleotides read TGTGCCAGCTCACCGACCGCGGGGACCCCCGGGACCCAGTACTTC. It specifies CASSPTAGTPGTQYF.

The gene calls are TRBV7-9 and TRBJ1-4, with 9 nucleotides matching TRBD1. The germline V gene has CDR1 SEHNR and CDR2 FQNEAQ (reference sequence). This CDR3 region has 14 residues. The junction had 5 bases not matched to a gene; V was cut back by 4 bases and J by 8 bases. CDR3 in DNA: TGTGCCAGCAGCTCAAAAGGACAGGGGGAAAAACTGTTTTTT. Translating it yields CASSSKGQGEKLFF.

The chain carries TRBV9 and TRBJ1-5; D call uncertain. V lost 2 bases and J lost 0, with 9 bases in between. The CDR3 contains 15 residues. CDR1 and CDR2 (germline): SGDLS, YYNGEE. The chain's CDR3 is CASSVDGNSNQPQHF. CDR3 nucleotide sequence: TGTGCCAGCAGCGTGGACGGGAATAGCAATCAGCCCCAGCATTTT.

V usage is TRBV7-9 and J usage is TRBJ1-5; D is unclear. CDR3 length equals 14 residues. Trimming stripped 3 bases from V and 3 bases from J, with 9 bases between. Germline assignment: CDR1 SEHNR and CDR2 FQNEAQ (reference sequence). CDR3 residues: CASSFDTLNQPQHF. CDR3 bases: TGTGCCAGCAGCTTCGACACCCTCAATCAGCCCCAGCATTTT.

This rearrangement joins TRBV7-2 to TRBJ2-3, with 7 bases aligning to TRBD2. Trimming cost V 0 bases and J 4 bases; bases outside gene matches: 7. There are 16 residues in the CDR3. The germline V gene encodes CDR1 SGHTA and CDR2 FQGNSA. The CDR3 region has the DNA TGTGCCAGCAGCTTAGCTCTAGCGGAGGGCGCAGATACGCAGTATTTT. This codes for CASSLALAEGADTQYF.

The chain combines TRBV5-1 with TRBJ2-2; 8 bases are shared with TRBD2. The CDR3 consists of 14 residues. Germline CDR1 and CDR2: SGHRS and YFSETQ. With V trimmed by 4 bases and J by 6 bases, 5 bases remained unmatched. This CDR3 reads CASSVAGGAGELFF. The CDR3 DNA reads TGCGCCAGCAGCGTGGCCGGGGGGGCCGGGGAGCTGTTTTTT. Based on the CDR3 plus reference TRBV5-1 and TRBJ2-2, the full variable domain is KAGVTQTPRYLIKTRGQQVTLSCSPISGHRSVSWYQQTPGQGLQFLFEYFSETQRNKGNFPGRFSGRQFSNSRSEMNVSTLELGDSALYLCASSVAGGAGELFFGEGSRLTVL.

The chain employs TRBV7-2 and TRBJ2-7, with D perhaps matching TRBD1 (5 bases). From germline, CDR1 is SGHTA and CDR2 FQGNSA. V lost 4 bases to trimming and J lost 5 bases, with 15 bases between them. The CDR3 covers 14 residues. CDR3: CASSSQGALDEQYF. The CDR3 nucleotides read TGTGCCAGCAGCTCCCAGGGTGCTCTGGACGAGCAGTACTTC.

A single count supports this clone. The rearrangement links TRBV4-2 to TRBJ1-3; D remains unclear. This CDR3 has 14 amino acids. V gave up 1 base and J gave up 2 bases, with 6 bases separating them. Germline CDR1 is LGHNA and CDR2 is YNFKEQ. CDR3 DNA sequence: TGTGCCAGCAGCCAAGGGTCAGCTGGAAACACCATATATTTT. Its translation: CASSQGSAGNTIYF.

This sequence joins TRBV6-6 and TRBJ1-1; D not certain. The germline CDR1 and CDR2 sequences are MNHNY and SVGAGI (reference sequence). V was clipped by 5 bases and J by 6 bases, with 7 bases between them. This CDR3 has 11 amino acids. The CDR3 protein is CASSILAEAFF. In nucleotides, the CDR3 is TGTGCCAGCAGTATTCTAGCTGAAGCTTTCTTT.